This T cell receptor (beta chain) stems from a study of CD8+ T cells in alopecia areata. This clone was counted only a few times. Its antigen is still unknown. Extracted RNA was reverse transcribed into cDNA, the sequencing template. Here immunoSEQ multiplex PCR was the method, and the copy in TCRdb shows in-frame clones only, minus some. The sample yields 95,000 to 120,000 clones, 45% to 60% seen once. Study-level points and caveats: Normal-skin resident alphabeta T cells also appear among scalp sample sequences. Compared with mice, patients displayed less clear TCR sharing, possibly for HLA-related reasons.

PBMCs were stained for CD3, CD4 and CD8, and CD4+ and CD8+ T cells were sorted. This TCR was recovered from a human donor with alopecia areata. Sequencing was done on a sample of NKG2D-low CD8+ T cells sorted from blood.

The CDR3: CASRPHSGANVLTF. In DNA, the CDR3 is TGCGCCAGCAGACCTCACTCTGGGGCCAACGTCCTGACTTTC. V is TRBV5-1 and J is TRBJ2-6; D is uncertain. The CDR3 has 14 residues. Germline CDR1 and CDR2: SGHRS and YFSETQ. The ends were cut back, 5 bases at V and 0 bases at J, with 6 bases in the middle.